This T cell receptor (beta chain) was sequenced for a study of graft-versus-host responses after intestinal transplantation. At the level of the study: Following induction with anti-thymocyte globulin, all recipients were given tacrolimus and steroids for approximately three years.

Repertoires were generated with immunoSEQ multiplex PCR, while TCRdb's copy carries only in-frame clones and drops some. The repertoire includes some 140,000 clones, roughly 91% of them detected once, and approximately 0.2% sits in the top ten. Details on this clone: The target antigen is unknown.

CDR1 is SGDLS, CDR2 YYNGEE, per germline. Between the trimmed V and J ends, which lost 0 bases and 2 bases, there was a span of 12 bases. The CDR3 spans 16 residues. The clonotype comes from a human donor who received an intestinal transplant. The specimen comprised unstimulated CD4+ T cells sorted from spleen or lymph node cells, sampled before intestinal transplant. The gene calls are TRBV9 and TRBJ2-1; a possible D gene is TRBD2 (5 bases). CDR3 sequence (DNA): TGTGCCAGCAGCGTAGGGAGGATTGGGCCCTACAATGAGCAGTTCTTC. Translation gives CASSVGRIGPYNEQFF.